This TCR beta chain stems from a study of shared clonotypes between healthy human individuals. Overall study findings and caveats: It was observed that approximately 5% of naive CD4 clonotypes were shared across several donors. Memory subsets generally showed smaller estimated richness than naive subsets did.

Nashville, Tennessee was home to all donors, each a Caucasian adult. A note on this clone: Its antigen is not identified.

Trimming removed 3 bases at V and 4 bases at J, with 10 bases between. This CDR3 is built from 13 residues. Germline loops: CDR1 GTSNPN, CDR2 SVGIG (reference sequence). In the authors' methods: Filtering differed since immunoSEQ provided only junctions, with no quality scores. Profiled with immunoSEQ multiplex PCR; TCRdb holds only in-frame clones, not every one. V and J calls and clone size are given by that table; D and trimming were obtained from the DNA. Among 550,000 to 700,000 clones listed, 73% were seen once. The chain is built from TRBV30 and TRBJ1-5; D not resolved. Sequencing input: memory CD4+ T cells sorted from blood. This sample's subset: CD45RA-negative fraction. This receptor was identified in a woman aged 25 to 39 in good health. The CDR3 is CAWSGQKNQPQHF. The DNA of the CDR3 is TGTGCCTGGAGCGGGCAGAAGAATCAGCCCCAGCATTTT.